One and the same sample provided the 16 T cell receptor beta chains below, sequenced in a study of T cells after yellow fever vaccination. TCRdb analysed the 5' RACE reads with MiXCR anew, one entry per CDR3 protein. The sample carries a few hundred thousand distinct CDR3 sequences, 5.2% recorded once. The source material was CD4+ T cells sorted from PBMCs, sampled on the day of the yellow fever booster vaccination. These receptors originate from a young man who received the YFV17D yellow fever vaccine.

This clonotype was seen a few times. J is TRBJ1-6 and V is TRBV16, with D possibly matching TRBD1 (6 bases). Germline CDR1 and CDR2: KGHSY and FQNENV. The V gene lost 2 bases and the J gene lost 7 bases, with 9 bases spanning the gap. The CDR3 has 14 residues. The CDR3 region is CASSQAGGNSPLHF. CDR3 in DNA: TGTGCCAGCAGCCAAGCGGGGGGCAATTCACCCCTCCACTTT.

This clonotype turned up a few times. CDR3 in amino acids: CASSSLLTGVEQYF. DNA of the CDR3: TGTGCCAGCAGCTCCCTCCTTACTGGGGTCGAGCAGTACTTC. The rearrangement uses TRBV7-9 and TRBJ2-7; no definite D call. Looked up from germline, CDR1 is SEHNR and CDR2 is FQNEAQ (reference sequence). This CDR3 spans 14 amino acids. Trimming left V 4 bases short and J 6 bases short, with 16 bases between.

This sequence joins TRBV7-9 and TRBJ2-2, with D uncertain. CDR1 and CDR2 (germline): SEHNR, FQNEAQ (reference sequence). CDR3 length equals 15 residues. The V gene lost 3 bases and the J gene lost 0 bases, with 8 bases spanning the gap. CDR3 DNA sequence: TGTGCCAGCAGCTTTGGGCAGACGAACACCGGGGAGCTGTTTTTT. Translated: CASSFGQTNTGELFF.

This clonotype was detected many times. CDR3: CASSPGGSYNSPLHF. Here the CDR3 DNA reads TGCGCCAGCAGCCCGGGGGGATCCTATAATTCACCCCTCCACTTT. The J gene is TRBJ1-6, the V gene TRBV4-1; D might be TRBD1 (5 bases). Trimming took off 4 bases at V and 1 base at J, with 8 bases between the two ends. Germline lookup yields CDR1 MGHRA and CDR2 YSYEKL. The CDR3 loop spans 15 amino acids.

This clonotype was picked up a small number of times. The rearrangement links TRBV6-2 or TRBV6-3 to TRBJ1-2; D is unresolved. Trimming cost V 5 bases and J 4 bases, with 5 bases left between them. The length of the CDR3 is 11 residues. Germline V gene sequence: CDR1 MNHEY, CDR2 SVGEGT. CDR3 residues: CASSLLYGYTF. CDR3 nucleotides: TGTGCCAGCAGTCTCCTCTATGGCTACACCTTC.

In this sample, this clonotype turned up a few times. The chain recombines TRBV9 with TRBJ2-3; no definite D call. CDR3 length: 15 residues. Trimming removed 0 bases from V and 5 bases from J, with 13 bases in between. CDR1 is SGDLS and CDR2 is YYNGEE in the germline V gene. The CDR3 nucleotides are TGTGCCAGCAGCGTAGGTCCGGCCGGGCGAGATACGCAGTATTTT. It translates to CASSVGPAGRDTQYF. The variable domain in full, completed from reference TRBV9 and TRBJ2-3, reads DSGVTQTPKHLITATGQRVTLRCSPRSGDLSVYWYQQSLDQGLQFLIQYYNGEERAKGNILERFSAQQFPDLHSELNLSSLELGDSALYFCASSVGPAGRDTQYFGPGTRLTVL.

For this clonotype: A much larger clone differs by one base, so this may be a read error. The gene calls are TRBV25-1 and TRBJ2-3, with D possibly being TRBD1 or TRBD2 (5 bases each). Germline V gives CDR1 MGHDK, CDR2 SYGVNS. This CDR3 is built from 12 residues. Trimming took 7 bases from V and 4 from J, leaving 9 bases between them. Here the CDR3 reads CASTLGADTQYF. The CDR3 region has the DNA TGTGCCAGCACCCTGGGGGCAGATACGCAGTATTTT.

This clonotype was seen a few times. CDR3 sequence: CASIYGQNTEAFF. DNA for the CDR3: TGTGCCAGTATCTACGGCCAGAACACTGAAGCTTTCTTT. This chain links TRBV19 with TRBJ1-1, with no clear D. The CDR3 is made up of 13 amino acids. Deletions cut 7 bases from V and 1 base from J, with 10 bases between. Germline V gene data show CDR1 as LNHDA and CDR2 as SQIVND (reference sequence).

This clonotype has ten or more counts. The chain is built from TRBV20-1 and TRBJ2-3; D might be TRBD1 or TRBD2, each matching 5 bases. This CDR3 comprises 13 residues. The V end lost 6 bases, the J end lost 2 bases, and 12 bases lay between the germline ends. CDR1 is DFQATT, CDR2 SNEGSKA, per germline (reference sequence). CDR3 sequence reads: CSAIYGATDTQYF. CDR3 nucleotides: TGCAGTGCCATATACGGGGCCACAGATACGCAGTATTTT.

Many counts were recorded for this clonotype. This chain connects TRBV5-1 to TRBJ2-7; TRBD1 matches 8 bases. With V trimmed by 3 bases and J by 0 bases, 8 bases remained unmatched. The CDR3 is 16 residues long. Germline CDR1 and CDR2: SGHRS and YFSETQ. The CDR3 reads CASSSRTGSDSYEQYF. The CDR3 DNA reads TGCGCCAGCAGCTCCCGGACAGGGTCGGACTCCTACGAGCAGTACTTC.

The chain has TRBV30 and TRBJ2-3, with D possibly matching TRBD1 (6 bases). The CDR3 loop spans 13 amino acids. CDR1 GTSNPN and CDR2 SVGIG come from the germline V gene (reference sequence). CDR3 in DNA: TGTTCTCTATCCCCAGGGGCGGCAGATACGCAGTATTTT. Its translation is CSLSPGAADTQYF.

This clonotype has at least ten counts. This sequence joins TRBV6-5 and TRBJ1-2; 9 bases agree with TRBD1. Looked up from germline, CDR1 is MNHEY and CDR2 is SVGAGI. The CDR3 covers 15 residues. After removal of 4 bases from V and 8 bases from J, the junction contained 11 bases not matched to a gene. The CDR3 sequence is CASSSGTGSLWGYTF. Written as DNA, the CDR3 is TGTGCCAGCAGTTCCGGGACAGGGAGCTTGTGGGGCTACACCTTC.

This clonotype was found a few times. The chain uses TRBV5-1 and TRBJ1-2; D gene uncertain. Between the trimmed V and J ends, which lost 0 bases and 8 bases, there was a span of 11 bases. The CDR3 loop spans 13 amino acids. CDR1 and CDR2 (germline): SGHRS, YFSETQ. The CDR3 region has the DNA TGCGCCAGCAGCTTGGGAGGGAGTATGGGCTACACCTTC. The encoded protein is CASSLGGSMGYTF.

As DNA, the CDR3 is TGTGCCAGCAGTTACCATGACAGGGATGGCTACACCTTC. It codes for CASSYHDRDGYTF. V gene TRBV6-5 combines with J gene TRBJ1-2; TRBD1 agrees at 7 bases. The CDR3 totals 13 residues. J lost 6 bases, V lost 2 bases, and 3 bases had no gene match. Germline V CDR1 and CDR2: MNHEY, SVGAGI.

This clonotype was detected a few times. This chain links TRBV7-9 with TRBJ1-1; D gene ambiguous. The germline V gene has CDR1 SEHNR and CDR2 FQNEAQ (reference sequence). Between the trimmed V and J ends, which lost 5 bases and 10 bases, there was a span of 20 bases. CDR3 length: 14 amino acids. CDR3 residues: CASSLLGLGERAFF. DNA for the CDR3: TGTGCCAGCAGCCTTCTCGGACTCGGGGAACGAGCTTTCTTT.

The sample holds a few counts of this clonotype. The chain joins TRBV20-1 to TRBJ2-5; the D is unclear. This CDR3 is built from 11 residues. Trimming cost V 6 bases and J 8 bases, with 13 bases left between them. Germline values: CDR1 DFQATT, CDR2 SNEGSKA (reference sequence). CDR3 in amino acids: CSASTVKTQYF. The CDR3 coding sequence is TGCAGTGCCTCGACCGTTAAAACCCAGTACTTC.